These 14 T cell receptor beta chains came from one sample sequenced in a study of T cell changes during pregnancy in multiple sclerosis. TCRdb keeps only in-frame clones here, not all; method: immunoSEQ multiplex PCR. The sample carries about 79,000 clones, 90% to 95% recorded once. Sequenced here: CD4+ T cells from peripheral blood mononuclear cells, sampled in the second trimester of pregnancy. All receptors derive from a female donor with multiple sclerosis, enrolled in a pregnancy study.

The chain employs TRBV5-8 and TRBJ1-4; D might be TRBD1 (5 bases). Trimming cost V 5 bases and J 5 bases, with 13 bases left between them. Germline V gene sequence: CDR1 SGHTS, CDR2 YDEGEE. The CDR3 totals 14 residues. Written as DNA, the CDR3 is TGTGCCAGCAGTTTGCACAGGTTCAATGAAAAACTGTTTTTT. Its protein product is CASSLHRFNEKLFF.

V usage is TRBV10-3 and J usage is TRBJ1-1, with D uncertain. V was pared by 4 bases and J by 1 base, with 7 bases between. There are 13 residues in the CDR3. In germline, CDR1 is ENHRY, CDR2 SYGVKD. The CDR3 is CAISGGKNTEAFF. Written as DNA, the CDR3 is TGTGCCATCAGTGGCGGAAAGAACACTGAAGCTTTCTTT.

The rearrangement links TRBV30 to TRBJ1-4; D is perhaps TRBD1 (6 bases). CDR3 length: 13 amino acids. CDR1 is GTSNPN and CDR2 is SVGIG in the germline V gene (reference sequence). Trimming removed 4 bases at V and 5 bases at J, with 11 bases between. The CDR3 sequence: CAWMGRGNEKLFF. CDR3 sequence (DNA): TGTGCCTGGATGGGCAGGGGAAATGAAAAACTGTTTTTT.

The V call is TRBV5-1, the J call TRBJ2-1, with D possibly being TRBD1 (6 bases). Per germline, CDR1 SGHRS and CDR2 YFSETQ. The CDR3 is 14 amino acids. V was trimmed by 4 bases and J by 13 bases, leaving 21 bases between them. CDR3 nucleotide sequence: TGCGCCAGCAGCGGATCGACAGGATCAAACCTACAGTTCTTC. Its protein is CASSGSTGSNLQFF.

The CDR3 coding sequence is TGTGCCAGTAGTACCTCTAGCGGGAGGGCCGTATACAATGAGCAGTTCTTC. Residues: CASSTSSGRAVYNEQFF. The rearrangement joins TRBV19 to TRBJ2-1, with 12 bases matching TRBD2. Trimming removed 4 bases from V and 4 bases from J; junction bases left unmatched: 8. The CDR3 runs to 17 residues. CDR1 is LNHDA and CDR2 is SQIVND in the germline V gene (reference sequence).

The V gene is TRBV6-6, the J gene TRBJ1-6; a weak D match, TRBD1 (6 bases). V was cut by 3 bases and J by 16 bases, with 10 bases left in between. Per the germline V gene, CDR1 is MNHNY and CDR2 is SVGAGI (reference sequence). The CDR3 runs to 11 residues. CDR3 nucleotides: TGTGCCAGCAGTTATCCCGGACAGCTCCACTTT. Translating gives CASSYPGQLHF.

The CDR3 spells CAISRQIAGGYNEQFF. For the CDR3, the DNA is TGTGCCATCAGTAGACAGATAGCGGGGGGTTACAATGAGCAGTTCTTC. The chain carries TRBV10-3 and TRBJ2-1; 10 nucleotides line up with TRBD2. This CDR3 contains 16 residues. From germline, CDR1 is ENHRY and CDR2 SYGVKD. With 5 bases clipped from V and 4 bases from J, the junction kept 8 bases outside the gene matches.

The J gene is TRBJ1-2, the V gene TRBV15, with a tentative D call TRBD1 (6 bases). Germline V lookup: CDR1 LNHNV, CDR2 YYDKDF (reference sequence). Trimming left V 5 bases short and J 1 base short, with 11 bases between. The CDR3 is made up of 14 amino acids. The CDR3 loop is CATSATGFNYGYTF. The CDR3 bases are TGTGCCACCAGCGCGACAGGATTTAACTATGGCTACACCTTC.

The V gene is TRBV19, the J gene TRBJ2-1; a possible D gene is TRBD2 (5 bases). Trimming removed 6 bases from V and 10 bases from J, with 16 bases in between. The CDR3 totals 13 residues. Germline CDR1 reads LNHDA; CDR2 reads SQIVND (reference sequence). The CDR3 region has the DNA TGTGCCAGTAGCCACGGGCCCGGCGGGGAGCAGTTCTTC. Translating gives CASSHGPGGEQFF.

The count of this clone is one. In DNA, the CDR3 is TGTGCCAGCAGCTTGCGACAGGTGGTCACTGAAGCTTTCTTT. It yields the protein CASSLRQVVTEAFF. The J gene is TRBJ1-1, the V gene TRBV5-4, with D maybe TRBD1 (6 bases). The CDR3 is 14 residues long. CDR1 is SGHNT, CDR2 YYREEE, per germline (reference sequence). Between the trimmed V and J ends, which lost 1 base and 4 bases, there was a span of 11 bases.

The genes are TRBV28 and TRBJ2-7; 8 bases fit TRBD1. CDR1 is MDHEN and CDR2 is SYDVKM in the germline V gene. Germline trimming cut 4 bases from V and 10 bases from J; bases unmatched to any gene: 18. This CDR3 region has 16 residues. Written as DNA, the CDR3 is TGTGCCAGCAGTTCAGGGACAGGCACCTTACTACGAGCACAGTACTTC. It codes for CASSSGTGTLLRAQYF. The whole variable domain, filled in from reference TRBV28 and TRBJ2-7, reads DVKVTQSSRYLVKRTGEKVFLECVQDMDHENMFWYRQDPGLGLRLIYFSYDVKMKEKGDIPEGYSVSREKKERFSLILESASTNQTSMYLCASSSGTGTLLRAQYFGPGTRLTVT.

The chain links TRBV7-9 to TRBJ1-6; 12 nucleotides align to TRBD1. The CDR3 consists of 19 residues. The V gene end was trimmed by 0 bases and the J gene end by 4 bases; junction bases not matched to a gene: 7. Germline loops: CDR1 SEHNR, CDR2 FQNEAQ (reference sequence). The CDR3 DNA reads TGTGCCAGCAGCTTAGCGGGGACAGGGGGCTCTTATTATAATTCACCCCTCCACTTT. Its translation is CASSLAGTGGSYYNSPLHF.

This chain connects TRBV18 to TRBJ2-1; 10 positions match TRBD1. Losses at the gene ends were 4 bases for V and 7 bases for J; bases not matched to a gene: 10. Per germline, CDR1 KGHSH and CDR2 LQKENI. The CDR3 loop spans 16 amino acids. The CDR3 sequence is CASSRRQGASSNEQFF. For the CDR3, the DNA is TGTGCCAGCTCACGAAGACAGGGGGCGAGTTCGAATGAGCAGTTCTTC.

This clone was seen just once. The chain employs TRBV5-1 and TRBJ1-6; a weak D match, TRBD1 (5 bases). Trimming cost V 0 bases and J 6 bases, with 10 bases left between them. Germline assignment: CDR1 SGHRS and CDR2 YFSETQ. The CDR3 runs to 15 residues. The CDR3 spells CASSLARDSNSPLHF. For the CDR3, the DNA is TGCGCCAGCAGCTTGGCTCGGGACTCTAATTCACCCCTCCACTTT.